This TCR beta chain was sequenced in a study of OX40 agonist ivuxolimab in advanced cancers. Study context: Two patients with cutaneous melanoma and one with hepatocellular carcinoma, three in total, showed partial responses.

Generated by immunoSEQ multiplex PCR, the TCRdb table keeps only in-frame clones and is missing some. Of about 54,000 clones listed, approximately 93% are singletons. This TCR came from an adult with an advanced solid tumor such as melanoma, head and neck, liver or kidney cancer. Sequenced material: CD4+ or CD8+ T cells sorted from blood, taken in a trial of the OX40 agonist ivuxolimab.

The CDR3 nucleotides are TGTGCCACCACTAAGACAGGGTCAGATACGCAGTATTTT. Amino acid sequence: CATTKTGSDTQYF. J is TRBJ2-3 and V is TRBV19, with 7 bases lining up with TRBD1. J gave up 4 bases and V 10 bases, and 8 bases lay outside the gene matches. This CDR3 has 13 residues. Germline CDR1 and CDR2: LNHDA and SQIVND (reference sequence).